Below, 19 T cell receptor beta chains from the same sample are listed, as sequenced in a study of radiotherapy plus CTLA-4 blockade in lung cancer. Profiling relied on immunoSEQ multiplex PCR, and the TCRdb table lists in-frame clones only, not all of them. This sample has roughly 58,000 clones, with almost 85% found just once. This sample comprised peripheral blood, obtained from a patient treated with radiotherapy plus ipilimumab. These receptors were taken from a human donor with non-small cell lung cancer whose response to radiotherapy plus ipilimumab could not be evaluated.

The CDR3 DNA is TGTGCCAGCAGCTTAGCGTGGGCAGGGGGCGTGGATGGCTACACCTTC. This encodes CASSLAWAGGVDGYTF. V usage is TRBV7-8 and J usage is TRBJ1-2, with 8 nucleotides matching TRBD1. CDR1 and CDR2 from the germline V gene are SGHVS and FQNEAQ. This CDR3 has 16 amino acids. V lost 0 bases to trimming and J lost 6 bases; unmatched junction nucleotides: 9. Variable domain in full (rest from reference TRBV7-8 and TRBJ1-2): GAGVSQSPRYKVAKRGQDVALRCDPISGHVSLFWYQQALGQGPEFLTYFQNEAQLDKSGLPSDRFFAERPEGSVSTLKIQRTQQEDSAVYLCASSLAWAGGVDGYTFGSGTRLTVV.

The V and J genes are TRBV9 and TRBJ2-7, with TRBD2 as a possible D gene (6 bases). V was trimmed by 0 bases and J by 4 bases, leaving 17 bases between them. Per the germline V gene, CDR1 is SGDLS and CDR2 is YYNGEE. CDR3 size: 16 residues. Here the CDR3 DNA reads TGTGCCAGCAGCGTAGACCCCAGCGGGCAGCGTTACGAGCAGTACTTC. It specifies CASSVDPSGQRYEQYF.

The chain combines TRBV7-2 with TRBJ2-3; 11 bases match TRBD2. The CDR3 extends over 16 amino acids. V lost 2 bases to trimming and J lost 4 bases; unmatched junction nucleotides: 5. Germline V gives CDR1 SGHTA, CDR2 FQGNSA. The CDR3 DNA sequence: TGTGCCAGCAGCTTATCTAGCGGGAGGCTAGCAGATACGCAGTATTTT. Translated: CASSLSSGRLADTQYF.

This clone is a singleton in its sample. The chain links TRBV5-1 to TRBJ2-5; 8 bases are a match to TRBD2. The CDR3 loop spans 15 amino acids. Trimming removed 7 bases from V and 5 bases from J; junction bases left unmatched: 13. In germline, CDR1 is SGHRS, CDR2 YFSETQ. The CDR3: CASGGTSQRAETQYF. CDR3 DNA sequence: TGCGCCAGCGGGGGGACTAGTCAACGTGCGGAGACCCAGTACTTC. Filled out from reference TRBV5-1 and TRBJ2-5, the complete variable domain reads KAGVTQTPRYLIKTRGQQVTLSCSPISGHRSVSWYQQTPGQGLQFLFEYFSETQRNKGNFPGRFSGRQFSNSRSEMNVSTLELGDSALYLCASGGTSQRAETQYFGPGTRLLVL.

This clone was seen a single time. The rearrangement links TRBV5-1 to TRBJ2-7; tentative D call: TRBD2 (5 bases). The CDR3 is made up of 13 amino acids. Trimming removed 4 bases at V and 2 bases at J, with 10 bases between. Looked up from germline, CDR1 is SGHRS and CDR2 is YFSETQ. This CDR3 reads CASSEMRAYEQYF. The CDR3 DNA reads TGCGCCAGCAGCGAGATGAGGGCCTACGAGCAGTACTTC.

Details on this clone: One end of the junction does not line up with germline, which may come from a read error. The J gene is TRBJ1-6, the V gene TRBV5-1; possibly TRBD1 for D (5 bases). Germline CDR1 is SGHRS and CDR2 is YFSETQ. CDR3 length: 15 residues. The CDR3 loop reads CASSLEGRDYSSLHF. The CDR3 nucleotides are TGCGCCAGCAGCTTGGAGGGCCGGGACTATTCATCCCTCCACTTT.

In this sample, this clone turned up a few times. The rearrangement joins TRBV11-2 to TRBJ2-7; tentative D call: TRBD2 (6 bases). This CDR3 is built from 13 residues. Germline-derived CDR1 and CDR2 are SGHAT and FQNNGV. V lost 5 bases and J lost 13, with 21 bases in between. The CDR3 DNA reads TGTGCCAGCAGCCCCGGGGGACGACCCAGCGGATACTTC. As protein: CASSPGGRPSGYF.

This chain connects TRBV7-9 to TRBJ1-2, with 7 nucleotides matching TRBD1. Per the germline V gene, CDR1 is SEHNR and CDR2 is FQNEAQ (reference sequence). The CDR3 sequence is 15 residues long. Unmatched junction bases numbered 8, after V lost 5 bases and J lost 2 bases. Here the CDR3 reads CASSQGETGNYGYTF. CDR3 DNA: TGTGCCAGCAGCCAAGGGGAGACAGGGAACTATGGCTACACCTTC.

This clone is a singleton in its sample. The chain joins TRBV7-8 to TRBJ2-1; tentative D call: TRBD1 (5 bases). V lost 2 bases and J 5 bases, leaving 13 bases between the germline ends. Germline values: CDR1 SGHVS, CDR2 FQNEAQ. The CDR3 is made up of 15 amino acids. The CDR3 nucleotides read TGTGCCAGCAGCTTACAGGGTAGTCCCAACAATGAGCAGTTCTTC. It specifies CASSLQGSPNNEQFF.

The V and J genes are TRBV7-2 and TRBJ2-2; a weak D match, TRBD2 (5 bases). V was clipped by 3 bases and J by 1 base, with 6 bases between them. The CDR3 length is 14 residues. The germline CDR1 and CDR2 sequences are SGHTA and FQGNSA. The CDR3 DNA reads TGTGCCAGCAGCTTCGCGGGGAACACCGGGGAGCTGTTTTTT. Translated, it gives CASSFAGNTGELFF. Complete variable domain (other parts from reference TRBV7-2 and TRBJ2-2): GAGVSQSPSNKVTEKGKDVELRCDPISGHTALYWYRQSLGQGLEFLIYFQGNSAPDKSGLPSDRFSAERTGGSVSTLTIQRTQQEDSAVYLCASSFAGNTGELFFGEGSRLTVL.

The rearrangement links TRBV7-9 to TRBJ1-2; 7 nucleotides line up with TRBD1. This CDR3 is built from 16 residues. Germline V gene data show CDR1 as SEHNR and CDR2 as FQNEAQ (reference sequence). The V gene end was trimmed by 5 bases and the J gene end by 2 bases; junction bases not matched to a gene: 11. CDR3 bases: TGTGCCAGCAGCCGAGCAGCCGGGACAGAGAACTATGGCTACACCTTC. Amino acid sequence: CASSRAAGTENYGYTF.

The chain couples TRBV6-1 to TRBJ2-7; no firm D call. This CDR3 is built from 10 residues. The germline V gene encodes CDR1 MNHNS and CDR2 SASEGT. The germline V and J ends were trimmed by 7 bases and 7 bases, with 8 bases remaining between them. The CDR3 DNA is TGTGCCAGCATCCAGGAAGAGCAGTACTTC. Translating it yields CASIQEEQYF.

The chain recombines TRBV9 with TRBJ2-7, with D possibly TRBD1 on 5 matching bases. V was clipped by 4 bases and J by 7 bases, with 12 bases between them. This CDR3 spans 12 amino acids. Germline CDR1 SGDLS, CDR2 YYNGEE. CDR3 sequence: CASSLQDGEQYF. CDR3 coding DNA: TGTGCCAGCAGCTTACAGGACGGGGAGCAGTACTTC.

The DNA of the CDR3 is TGTGCCAGCAGCTCGGGCGGGGGGTATAATACGCAGTATTTT. This encodes CASSSGGGYNTQYF. This chain uses TRBV7-2 with TRBJ2-3, with 8 positions matching TRBD2. CDR1 SGHTA and CDR2 FQGNSA come from the germline V gene. V dropped 4 bases and J dropped 7; count of bases not matched to a gene: 7. The CDR3 totals 14 residues.

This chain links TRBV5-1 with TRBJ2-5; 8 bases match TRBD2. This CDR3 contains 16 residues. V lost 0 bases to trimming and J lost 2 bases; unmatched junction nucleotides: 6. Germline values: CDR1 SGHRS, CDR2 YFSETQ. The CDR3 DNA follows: TGCGCCAGCAGCTTGGCGGCGGGGGGCCTACAAGAGACCCAGTACTTC. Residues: CASSLAAGGLQETQYF.

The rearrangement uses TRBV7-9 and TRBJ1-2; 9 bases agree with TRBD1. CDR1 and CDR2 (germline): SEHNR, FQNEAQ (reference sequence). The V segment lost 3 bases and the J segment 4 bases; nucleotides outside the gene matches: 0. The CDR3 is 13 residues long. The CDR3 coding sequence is TGTGCCAGCAGCTTGACAGGGGGCTATGGCTACACCTTC. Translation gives CASSLTGGYGYTF. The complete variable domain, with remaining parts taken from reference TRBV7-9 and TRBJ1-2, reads DTGVSQNPRHKITKRGQNVTFRCDPISEHNRLYWYRQTLGQGPEFLTYFQNEAQLEKSRLLSDRFSAERPKGSFSTLEIQRTEQGDSAMYLCASSLTGGYGYTFGSGTRLTVV.

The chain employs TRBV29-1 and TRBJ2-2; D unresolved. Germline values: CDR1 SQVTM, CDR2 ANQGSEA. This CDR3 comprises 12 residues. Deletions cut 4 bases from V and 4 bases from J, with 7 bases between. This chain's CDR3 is CSVAPGTGELFF. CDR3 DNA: TGCAGCGTTGCCCCCGGCACCGGGGAGCTGTTTTTT.

CDR3 amino acids: CASSQGGSETQYF. The CDR3 DNA is TGCGCCAGCAGCCAAGGCGGGTCGGAGACCCAGTACTTC. The chain is built from TRBV4-1 and TRBJ2-5; a weak D match, TRBD2 (5 bases). CDR1 is MGHRA, CDR2 YSYEKL, per germline. The CDR3 has 13 amino acids. V was cut by 1 base and J by 5 bases, with 8 bases left in between.

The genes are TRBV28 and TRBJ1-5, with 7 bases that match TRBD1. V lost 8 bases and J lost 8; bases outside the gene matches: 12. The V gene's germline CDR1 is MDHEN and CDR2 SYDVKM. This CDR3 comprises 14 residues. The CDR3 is CASHPGTAAEPQHF. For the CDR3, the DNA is TGTGCCAGCCACCCCGGGACAGCAGCTGAGCCCCAGCATTTT.